A single T cell receptor (beta chain) is shown here with its context. Original methodology: Reference gene primer amplification in the assay estimated nucleated cell counts. This table comes from immunoSEQ multiplex PCR, and its TCRdb copy is limited to in-frame clones, with some not included. V and J calls and clone size are copied from that table; D and trimming were computed from the DNA. This table has about 44,000 clones, 88% appearing once. The source of the sample is a study of blood T cell repertoires in COVID-19. Study background: Whether acute or convalescent, the COVID-19 samples came from the United States, Italy and Spain. PBMCs, B-cell-depleted T cells, or T cells were the source of the cDNA or gDNA that made up the material.

The sequence derives from a woman between 35 and 50 years old with acute or convalescent COVID-19. Source material: peripheral blood.

The CDR3 spells CASKLGSPFRNTIYF. CDR3 DNA: TGTGCCAGCAAGCTCGGGAGCCCCTTCAGAAACACCATATATTTT. This sequence joins TRBV9 and TRBJ1-3; unclear D gene. V dropped 6 bases and J dropped 5 bases, with 18 bases sitting between them. This CDR3 is 15 amino acids long. The germline V gene has CDR1 SGDLS and CDR2 YYNGEE.